Listed below are T cell receptor beta chains from one sample, sequenced in a study of T cell responses to AZD1222 COVID-19 vaccine. The protocol was immunoSEQ multiplex PCR, while the TCRdb copy is restricted to in-frame clones and leaves out a portion. The sample consists of roughly 83,000 clones, around 86% of them appearing once. Specimen: peripheral blood, collected on day 0 of AZD1222 vaccination. The receptors were sampled from an adult in good health. Each CDR3 is given with its conserved first and last residue. D genes are given only for firm matches. The size field is filled for only some rows; it gives once, few, many or a size class.

V	D	size	J	DNA	CDR3
TRBV27	.	.	TRBJ2-1	TGTGCCAGCAGCCCTCTTTCCAGGAGCTCCTACAATGAGCAGTTCTTC	CASSPLSRSSYNEQFF
TRBV18	.	.	TRBJ2-3	TGTGCCAGCTCACCGGAATGGGGGGCGGACCTTAGCACAGATACGCAGTATTTT	CASSPEWGADLSTDTQYF
TRBV24-1	.	.	TRBJ1-5	TGTGCCACCAGTGATGGCCATCAGCCCCAGCATTTT	CATSDGHQPQHF
TRBV19	.	.	TRBJ1-1	TGTGCCAGTAGTATTTCAGGGGCGAACACTGAAGCTTTCTTT	CASSISGANTEAFF
TRBV28	.	few	TRBJ1-5	TGTGCCAGCAGATCCCCCGCTAGGACGGGATACAATCAGCCCCAGCATTTT	CASRSPARTGYNQPQHF
TRBV9	TRBD2	.	TRBJ2-1	TGTGCCAGCAGCCCTCTAGCGGGAGGCGTGAGCAATGAGCAGTTCTTC	CASSPLAGGVSNEQFF
TRBV7-9	TRBD2	.	TRBJ2-7	TGTGCCAGCGCCGCGGGGGGCTACGAGCAGTACTTC	CASAAGGYEQYF
TRBV9	.	.	TRBJ2-1	TGTGCCAGCAGCGTGGGGTACAATGAGCAGTTCTTC	CASSVGYNEQFF
TRBV5-6	.	.	TRBJ1-1	TGTGCCAGCAGCTTGGTGGTAGCAGGCCTCGTCGGCACTGAAGCTTTCTTT	CASSLVVAGLVGTEAFF
TRBV3-1/TRBV3-2	TRBD2	.	TRBJ2-5	TGTGCCAGCAGCCTAGCGGGGGGTCCAGAGACCCAGTACTTC	CASSLAGGPETQYF
TRBV2	TRBD1	.	TRBJ2-5	TGTGCCAGCAGAGACAGGGTCGGGCGGACCCAGTACTTC	CASRDRVGRTQYF
TRBV7-2	.	.	TRBJ2-2	TGTGCCAGCAGCTCGCCTCCGGGACGGAACACCGGGGAGCTGTTTTTT	CASSSPPGRNTGELFF
TRBV27	.	.	TRBJ1-4	TGTGCCAGCAAAACGGGGCCTGGGAAACTGTTTTTT	CASKTGPGKLFF
TRBV5-6	.	few	TRBJ2-5	TGTGCCAGCAGCTTGGGGACGGTACAAGAGACCCAGTACTTC	CASSLGTVQETQYF
TRBV6-5	TRBD1	.	TRBJ2-2	TGTGCCAGCAGTTTCGGGACAGGGTGGACCGGGGAGCTGTTTTTT	CASSFGTGWTGELFF
TRBV7-9	.	.	TRBJ2-7	TGTGCCAGCAGCTCAGGGAACTTCTACGAGCAGTACTTC	CASSSGNFYEQYF
TRBV7-2	.	.	TRBJ1-5	TGTGCCAGCAGCTTAGGCAAAGTTAATCAGCCCCAGCATTTT	CASSLGKVNQPQHF
TRBV6-2/TRBV6-3	.	.	TRBJ1-5	TGTGCCAGCAGCCGTACCATTCAGCCCCAGCATTTT	CASSRTIQPQHF
TRBV10-3	TRBD1	.	TRBJ1-1	TGTGCCATCAGGGGGACAGGGGTGGGCACTGAAGCTTTCTTT	CAIRGTGVGTEAFF
TRBV7-2	TRBD2	.	TRBJ2-3	TGTGCCAGCAGCACTAGCGGGAGCACAGATACGCAGTATTTT	CASSTSGSTDTQYF
TRBV9	.	.	TRBJ1-5	TGTGCCAGCAGCGTAGACGGGTTGGCTGCTCAGCCCCAGCATTTT	CASSVDGLAAQPQHF
TRBV5-4	TRBD2	.	TRBJ2-1	TGTGCCAGCAGCCCCGGGACTAGCGGGAGGAGCTCCTACAATGAGCAGTTCTTC	CASSPGTSGRSSYNEQFF
TRBV15	.	.	TRBJ1-2	TGTGCCACCAGCAGACGACAGTCACCCTATGGCTACACCTTC	CATSRRQSPYGYTF
TRBV5-1	.	.	TRBJ1-4	TGCGCCAGCAGCTTCGCTACAGGGACTAATGAAAAACTGTTTTTT	CASSFATGTNEKLFF
TRBV7-6	TRBD1	.	TRBJ1-6	TGTGCCAGCAGCCCTACAGGGGATAATTCACCCCTCCACTTT	CASSPTGDNSPLHF
TRBV30	.	.	TRBJ1-3	TGTGCCTGGAAAAAACAGGGCGCTGGAAACACCATATATTTT	CAWKKQGAGNTIYF